This T cell receptor (beta chain) was found in a study of blood T cell repertoires in COVID-19. CDR3 length: 14 residues. Germline V gives CDR1 SGHNT, CDR2 YYREEE (reference sequence). V was trimmed by 0 bases and J by 2 bases, leaving 7 bases between them. The authors' processing: Cell counts per sample came from amplifying reference gene primers. The repertoire was sequenced with immunoSEQ multiplex PCR; TCRdb's copy has only in-frame clones and lacks some. For V, J and clone size, that table is used; D and trimming come from the DNA. The table shows approximately 270,000 clones, with around 89% occurring only once. All enrollees were roughly 18 to 100 years old and from roughly 22 US areas. Membership in each cohort depended on participant-reported clinical history.

This chain joins TRBV5-4 and TRBJ2-3; D is unclear. What was sequenced was PBMCs or T cells enriched from blood (not recorded which). The TCR comes from a woman aged 30 to 39 with acute COVID-19. The CDR3 bases are TGTGCCAGCAGCTTGGTACTCACCACAGATACGCAGTATTTT. Translated, it gives CASSLVLTTDTQYF. The full variable domain, rest sourced from reference TRBV5-4 and TRBJ2-3, is ETGVTQSPTHLIKTRGQQVTLRCSSQSGHNTVSWYQQALGQGPQFIFQYYREEENGRGNFPPRFSGLQFPNYSSELNVNALELDDSALYLCASSLVLTTDTQYFGPGTRLTVL.